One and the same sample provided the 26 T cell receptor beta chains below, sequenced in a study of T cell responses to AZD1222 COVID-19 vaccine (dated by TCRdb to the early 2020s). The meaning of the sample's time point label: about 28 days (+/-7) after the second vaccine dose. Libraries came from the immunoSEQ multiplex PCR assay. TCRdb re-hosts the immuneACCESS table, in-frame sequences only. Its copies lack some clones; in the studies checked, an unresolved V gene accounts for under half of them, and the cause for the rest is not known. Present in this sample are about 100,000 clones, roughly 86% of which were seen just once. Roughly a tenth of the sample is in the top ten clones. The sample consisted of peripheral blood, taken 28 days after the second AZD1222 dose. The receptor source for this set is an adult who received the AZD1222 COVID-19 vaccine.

The CDR3: CASSTTGVHTEAFF. The CDR3 nucleotides are TGTGCCAGCAGCACTACAGGGGTCCACACTGAAGCTTTCTTT. The chain employs TRBV9 and TRBJ1-1; 7 bases fit TRBD1. The trim removed 4 bases at V and 3 bases at J, leaving 6 bases unmatched. The CDR3 loop spans 14 amino acids. Germline assignment: CDR1 SGDLS and CDR2 YYNGEE.

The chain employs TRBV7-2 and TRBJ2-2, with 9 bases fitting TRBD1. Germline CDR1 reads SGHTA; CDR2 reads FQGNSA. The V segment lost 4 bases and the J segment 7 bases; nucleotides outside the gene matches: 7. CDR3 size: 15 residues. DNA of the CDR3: TGTGCCAGCAGCTCCGGGACAGGGAAAGTCGGGGAGCTGTTTTTT. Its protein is CASSSGTGKVGELFF.

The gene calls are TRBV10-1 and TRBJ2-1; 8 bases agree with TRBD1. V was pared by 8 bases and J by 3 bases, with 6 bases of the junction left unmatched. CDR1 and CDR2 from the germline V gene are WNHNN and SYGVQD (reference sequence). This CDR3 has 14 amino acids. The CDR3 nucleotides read TGCGCCAGCCGACCGGGACAGGACTACAATGAGCAGTTCTTC. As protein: CASRPGQDYNEQFF.

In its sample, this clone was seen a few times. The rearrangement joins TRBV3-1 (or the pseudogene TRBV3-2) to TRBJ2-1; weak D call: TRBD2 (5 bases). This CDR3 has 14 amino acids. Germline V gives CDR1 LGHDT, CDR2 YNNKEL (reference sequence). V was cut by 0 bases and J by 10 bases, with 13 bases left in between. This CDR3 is CASSQDRVRGEQFF. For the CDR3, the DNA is TGTGCCAGCAGCCAAGATCGGGTTAGAGGGGAGCAGTTCTTC.

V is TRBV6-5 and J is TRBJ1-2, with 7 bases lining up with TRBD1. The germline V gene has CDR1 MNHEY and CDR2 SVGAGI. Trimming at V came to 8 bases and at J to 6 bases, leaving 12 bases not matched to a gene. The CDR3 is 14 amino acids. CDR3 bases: TGTGCCAGCCGGCCAGGACAGGTCCGGAATGGCTACACCTTC. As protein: CASRPGQVRNGYTF.

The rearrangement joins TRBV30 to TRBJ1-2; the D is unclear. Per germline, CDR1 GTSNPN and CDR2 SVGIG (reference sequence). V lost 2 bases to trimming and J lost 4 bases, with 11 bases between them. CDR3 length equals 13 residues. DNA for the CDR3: TGTGCCTGGAGTCCTGGACGGACCTATGGCTACACCTTC. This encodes CAWSPGRTYGYTF.

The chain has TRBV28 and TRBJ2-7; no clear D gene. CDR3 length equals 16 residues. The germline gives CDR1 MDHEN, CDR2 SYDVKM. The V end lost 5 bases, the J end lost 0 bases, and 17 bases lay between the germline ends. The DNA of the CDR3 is TGTGCCAGCAGTCCCGGCGGAGCGCTGAGCTCCTACGAGCAGTACTTC. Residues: CASSPGGALSSYEQYF.

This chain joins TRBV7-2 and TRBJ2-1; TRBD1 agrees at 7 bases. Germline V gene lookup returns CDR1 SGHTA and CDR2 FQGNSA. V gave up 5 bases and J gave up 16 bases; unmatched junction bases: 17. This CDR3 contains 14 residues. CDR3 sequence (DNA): TGTGCCAGCAGCCCGGGACAGATCCTGGGAAGTTTATTCTTC. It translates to CASSPGQILGSLFF. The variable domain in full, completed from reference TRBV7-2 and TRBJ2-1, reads GAGVSQSPSNKVTEKGKDVELRCDPISGHTALYWYRQSLGQGLEFLIYFQGNSAPDKSGLPSDRFSAERTGGSVSTLTIQRTQQEDSAVYLCASSPGQILGSLFFGPGTRLTVL.

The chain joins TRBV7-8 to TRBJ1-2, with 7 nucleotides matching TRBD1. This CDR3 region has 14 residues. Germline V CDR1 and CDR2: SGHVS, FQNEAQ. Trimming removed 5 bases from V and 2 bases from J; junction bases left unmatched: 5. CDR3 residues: CASSLGTVNYGYTF. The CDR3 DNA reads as TGTGCCAGCAGCCTCGGGACAGTGAACTATGGCTACACCTTC.

The CDR3: CASSQEDLYVGGYTF. DNA of the CDR3: TGTGCCAGCAGCCAAGAGGACCTCTACGTGGGTGGCTACACCTTC. V gene TRBV3-1 (or the pseudogene TRBV3-2) combines with J gene TRBJ1-2; D remains ambiguous. Trimming pared 0 bases from V and 7 bases from J, leaving 15 bases between. From germline, CDR1 is LGHDT and CDR2 YNNKEL (reference sequence). The CDR3 runs to 15 residues.

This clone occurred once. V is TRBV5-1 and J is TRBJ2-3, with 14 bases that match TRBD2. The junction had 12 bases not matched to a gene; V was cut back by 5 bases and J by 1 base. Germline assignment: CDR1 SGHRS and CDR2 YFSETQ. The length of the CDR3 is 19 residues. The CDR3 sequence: CASSHGLAGGISGTDTQYF. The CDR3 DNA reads TGCGCCAGCAGTCATGGACTAGCGGGGGGAATTAGTGGCACAGATACGCAGTATTTT.

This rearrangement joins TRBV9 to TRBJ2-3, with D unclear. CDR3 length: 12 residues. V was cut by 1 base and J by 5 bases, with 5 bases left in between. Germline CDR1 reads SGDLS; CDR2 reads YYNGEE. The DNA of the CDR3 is TGTGCCAGCAGCGTACTGGGAGATACGCAGTATTTT. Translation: CASSVLGDTQYF.

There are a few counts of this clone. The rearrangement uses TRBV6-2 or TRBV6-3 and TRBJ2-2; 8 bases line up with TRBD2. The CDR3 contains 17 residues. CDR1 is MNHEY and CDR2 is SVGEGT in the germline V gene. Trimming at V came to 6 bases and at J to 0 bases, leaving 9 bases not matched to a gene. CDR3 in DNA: TGTGCCAGCAGCTTGGCTAGCGGGCACGCGAACACCGGGGAGCTGTTTTTT. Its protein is CASSLASGHANTGELFF.

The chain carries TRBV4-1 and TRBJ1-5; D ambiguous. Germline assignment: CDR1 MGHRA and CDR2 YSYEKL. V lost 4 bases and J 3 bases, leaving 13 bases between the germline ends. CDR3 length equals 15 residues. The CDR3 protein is CASSLDTGVNQPQHF. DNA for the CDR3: TGCGCCAGCAGCCTCGATACCGGGGTCAATCAGCCCCAGCATTTT.

CDR3 in DNA: TGTGCCAGTGCCCCGGGACTAGCGGCTTACAATGAGCAGTTCTTC. Encoded protein: CASAPGLAAYNEQFF. The J gene is TRBJ2-1, the V gene TRBV19; TRBD2 matches at 11 bases. This CDR3 is built from 15 residues. Germline V gene sequence: CDR1 LNHDA, CDR2 SQIVND (reference sequence). V shed 8 bases, J shed 4 bases, and the junction held 7 bases outside the gene matches.

Written as DNA, the CDR3 is TGTGCCAGCAGCTTAAACCAGGGACCGAACACTGAAGCTTTCTTT. Residues: CASSLNQGPNTEAFF. The gene calls are TRBV7-2 and TRBJ1-1; tentative D call: TRBD1 (5 bases). Germline V gives CDR1 SGHTA, CDR2 FQGNSA. The CDR3 has 15 residues. V was pared by 2 bases and J by 1 base, with 11 bases between. The full variable domain, in which reference TRBV7-2 and TRBJ1-1 provide the parts outside the CDR3, is GAGVSQSPSNKVTEKGKDVELRCDPISGHTALYWYRQSLGQGLEFLIYFQGNSAPDKSGLPSDRFSAERTGGSVSTLTIQRTQQEDSAVYLCASSLNQGPNTEAFFGQGTRLTVV.

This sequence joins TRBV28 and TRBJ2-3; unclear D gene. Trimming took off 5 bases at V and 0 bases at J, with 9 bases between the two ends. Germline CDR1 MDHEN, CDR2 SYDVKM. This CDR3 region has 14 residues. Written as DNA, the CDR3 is TGTGCCAGCAGTGGTGCCGGGAGCACAGATACGCAGTATTTT. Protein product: CASSGAGSTDTQYF.

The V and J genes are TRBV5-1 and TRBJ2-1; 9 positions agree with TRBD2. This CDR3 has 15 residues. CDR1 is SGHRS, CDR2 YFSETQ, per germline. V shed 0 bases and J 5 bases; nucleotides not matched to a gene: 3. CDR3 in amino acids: CASSLVAGVNNEQFF. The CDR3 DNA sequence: TGCGCCAGCAGCTTGGTAGCGGGGGTAAACAATGAGCAGTTCTTC.

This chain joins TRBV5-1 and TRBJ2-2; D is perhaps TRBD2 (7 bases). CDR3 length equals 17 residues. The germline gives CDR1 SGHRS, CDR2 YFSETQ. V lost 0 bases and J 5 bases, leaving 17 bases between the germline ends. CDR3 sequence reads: CASSLATGGAKTGELFF. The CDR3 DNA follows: TGCGCCAGCAGCTTGGCTACTGGGGGGGCTAAGACCGGGGAGCTGTTTTTT.

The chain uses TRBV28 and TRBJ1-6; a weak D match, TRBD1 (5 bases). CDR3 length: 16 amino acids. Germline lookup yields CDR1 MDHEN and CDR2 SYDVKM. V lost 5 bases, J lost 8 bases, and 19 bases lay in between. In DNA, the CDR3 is TGTGCCAGCAGTCCCAGAAGGTCTGGGGCTTATTCACCCCTCCACTTT. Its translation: CASSPRRSGAYSPLHF.

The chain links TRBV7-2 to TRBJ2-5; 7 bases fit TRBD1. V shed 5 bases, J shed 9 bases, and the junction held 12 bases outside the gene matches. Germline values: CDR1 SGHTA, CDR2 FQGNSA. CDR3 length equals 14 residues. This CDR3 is CASSPTRTGWAQYF. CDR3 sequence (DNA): TGTGCCAGCAGCCCGACCCGGACAGGTTGGGCCCAGTACTTC.

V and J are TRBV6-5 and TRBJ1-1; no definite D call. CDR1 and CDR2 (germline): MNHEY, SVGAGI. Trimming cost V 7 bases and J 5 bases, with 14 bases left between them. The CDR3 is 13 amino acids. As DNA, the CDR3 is TGTGCCAGCACCCCACTCCGGAGTACTGAAGCTTTCTTT. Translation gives CASTPLRSTEAFF.

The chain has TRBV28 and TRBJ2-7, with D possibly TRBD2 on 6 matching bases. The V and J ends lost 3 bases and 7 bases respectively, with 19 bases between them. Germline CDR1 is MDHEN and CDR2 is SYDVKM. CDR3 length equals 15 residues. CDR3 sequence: CASSLIGSKSGEQYF. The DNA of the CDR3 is TGTGCCAGCAGTTTGATCGGGAGCAAGTCTGGGGAGCAGTACTTC.

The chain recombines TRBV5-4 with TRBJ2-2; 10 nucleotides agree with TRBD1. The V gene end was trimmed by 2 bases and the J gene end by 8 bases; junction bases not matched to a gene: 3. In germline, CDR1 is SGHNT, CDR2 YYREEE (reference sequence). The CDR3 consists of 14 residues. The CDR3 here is CASSFDRGRGELFF. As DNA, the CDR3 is TGTGCCAGCAGCTTCGACAGGGGGCGGGGGGAGCTGTTTTTT.

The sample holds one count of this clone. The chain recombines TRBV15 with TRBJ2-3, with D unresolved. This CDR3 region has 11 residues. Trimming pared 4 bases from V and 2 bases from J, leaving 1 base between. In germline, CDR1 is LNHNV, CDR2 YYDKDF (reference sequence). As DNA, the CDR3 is TGTGCCACCAGCATCACAGATACGCAGTATTTT. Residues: CATSITDTQYF.

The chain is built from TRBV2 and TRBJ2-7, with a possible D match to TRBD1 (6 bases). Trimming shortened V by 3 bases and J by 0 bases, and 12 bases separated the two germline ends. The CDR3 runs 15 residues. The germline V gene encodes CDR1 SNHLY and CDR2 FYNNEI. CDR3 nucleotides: TGTGCCAGCAGTGACACAGGGACGAGCTCCTACGAGCAGTACTTC. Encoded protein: CASSDTGTSSYEQYF. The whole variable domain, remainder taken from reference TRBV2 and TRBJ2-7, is EPEVTQTPSHQVTQMGQEVILRCVPISNHLYFYWYRQILGQKVEFLVSFYNNEISEKSEIFDDQFSVERPDGSNFTLKIRSTKLEDSAMYFCASSDTGTSSYEQYFGPGTRLTVT.